This is a list of T cell receptor beta chains from one sample in a study of blood T cell repertoires in COVID-19. Some clones are missing from TCRdb's copy, which holds only in-frame ones; the method was immunoSEQ multiplex PCR. The sample yields tens of thousands of clones, about 88% seen once. The source material was peripheral blood. These receptors were obtained from a man aged 60 to 69 with acute or convalescent COVID-19. CDR3s include the opening cysteine and the closing phenylalanine or tryptophan. A D gene is named only where the DNA matches it firmly. Not all rows give a size; the values are once, few, many and, for expanded clones, a class.

V	D	J	size	CDR3	DNA
TRBV4-2	.	TRBJ2-1	.	CASSRRTQFGSSYNEQFF	TGTGCCAGCAGCCGCCGCACCCAGTTTGGGAGCTCCTACAATGAGCAGTTCTTC
TRBV11-3	TRBD1	TRBJ1-1	once	CASSFGADRGNTEAFF	TGTGCCAGCAGCTTTGGTGCAGACAGGGGGAACACTGAAGCTTTCTTT
TRBV6-5	TRBD1	TRBJ1-1	.	CASSSHRGRFNTEAFF	TGTGCCAGCAGTTCCCACAGGGGGCGCTTTAACACTGAAGCTTTCTTT
TRBV29-1	.	TRBJ1-4	.	CSAETEKEKLFF	TGCAGCGCCGAAACAGAGAAAGAAAAACTGTTTTTT
TRBV6-1	.	TRBJ2-3	once	CASSELSTGDTQYF	TGTGCCAGCAGTGAACTCTCGACAGGAGATACGCAGTATTTT
TRBV15	TRBD1	TRBJ2-2	.	CATSRRTGANTGELFF	TGTGCCACCAGCAGACGGACAGGGGCGAACACCGGGGAGCTGTTTTTT
TRBV19	TRBD1	TRBJ1-5	.	CASSMFLAGTGGDQPQHF	TGTGCCAGTAGTATGTTCCTAGCCGGGACAGGGGGCGATCAGCCCCAGCATTTT
TRBV6-5	.	TRBJ1-6	few	CASSYLGRGGNSPLHF	TGTGCCAGCAGTTACCTCGGGCGGGGGGGCAATTCACCCCTCCACTTT
TRBV5-4	.	TRBJ1-2	once	CASSLVGGGNYGYTF	TGTGCCAGCAGCTTGGTGGGAGGGGGGAACTATGGCTACACCTTC
TRBV10-3	.	TRBJ1-5	.	CAISAGWNQPQHF	TGTGCCATCAGTGCGGGGTGGAATCAGCCCCAGCATTTT
TRBV30	TRBD1	TRBJ1-1	.	CAWTLIQGQGVSEAFF	TGTGCCTGGACCCTCATTCAGGGACAGGGGGTTAGTGAAGCTTTCTTT